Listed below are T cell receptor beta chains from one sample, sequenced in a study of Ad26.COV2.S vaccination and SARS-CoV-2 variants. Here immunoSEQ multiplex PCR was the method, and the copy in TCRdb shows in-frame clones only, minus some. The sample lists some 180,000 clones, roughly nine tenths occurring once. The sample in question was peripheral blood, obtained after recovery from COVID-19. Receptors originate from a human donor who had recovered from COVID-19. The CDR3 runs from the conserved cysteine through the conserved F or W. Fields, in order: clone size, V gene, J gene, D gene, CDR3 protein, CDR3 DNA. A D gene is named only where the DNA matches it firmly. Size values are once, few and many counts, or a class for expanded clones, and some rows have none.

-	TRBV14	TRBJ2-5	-	CASSQSVNQETQYF	TGTGCCAGCAGCCAATCGGTAAACCAAGAGACCCAGTACTTC
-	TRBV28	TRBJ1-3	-	CASSGSQPRGNTIYF	TGTGCCAGCAGTGGTTCCCAACCGCGCGGAAACACCATATATTTT
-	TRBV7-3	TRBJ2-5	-	CASSRDVQETQYF	TGTGCCAGCAGCCGGGATGTTCAAGAGACCCAGTACTTC
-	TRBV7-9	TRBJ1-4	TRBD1	CASSSPLQGTNEKLFF	TGTGCCAGCAGCTCTCCCCTACAGGGGACTAATGAAAAACTGTTTTTT
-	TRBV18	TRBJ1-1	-	CASSPGTMNTEAFF	TGTGCCAGCTCACCAGGCACTATGAACACTGAAGCTTTCTTT
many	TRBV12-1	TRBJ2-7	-	CASSRQQTGLGSYEQYF	TGTGCCAGCAGCCGCCAACAGACAGGGTTGGGCTCCTACGAGCAGTACTTC
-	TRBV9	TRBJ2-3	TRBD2	CASSVGRTSGTDTQYF	TGTGCCAGCAGCGTAGGGAGGACTAGCGGCACAGATACGCAGTATTTT
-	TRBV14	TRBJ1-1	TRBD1	CASSHLTGVSEAFF	TGTGCCAGCAGCCACCTGACAGGGGTATCTGAAGCTTTCTTT
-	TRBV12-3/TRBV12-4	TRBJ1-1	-	CASSFSGEAFF	TGTGCCAGCAGTTTTTCCGGTGAAGCTTTCTTT
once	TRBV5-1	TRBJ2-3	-	CASSLTGGTSTDTQYF	TGCGCCAGCAGCTTAACGGGCGGAACGAGCACAGATACGCAGTATTTT
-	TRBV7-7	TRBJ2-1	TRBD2	CASSWRASGLYNEQFF	TGTGCCAGCAGCTGGAGGGCTAGCGGGCTCTACAATGAGCAGTTCTTC
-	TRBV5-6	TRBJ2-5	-	CASSWAPATETQYF	TGTGCCAGCAGCTGGGCCCCAGCGACAGAGACCCAGTACTTC
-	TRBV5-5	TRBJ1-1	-	CASSLSGGATEAFF	TGTGCCAGCAGCTTATCCGGGGGCGCCACTGAAGCTTTCTTT
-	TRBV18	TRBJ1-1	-	CASSPFNQGRDTEAFF	TGTGCCAGCTCACCATTTAACCAGGGAAGAGACACTGAAGCTTTCTTT
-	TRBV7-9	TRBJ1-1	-	CASSLDRDDTEAFF	TGTGCCAGCAGCTTAGACAGGGACGACACTGAAGCTTTCTTT
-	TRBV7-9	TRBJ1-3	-	CASSSRTALGNTIYF	TGTGCCAGCAGCTCCCGGACTGCCTTAGGAAACACCATATATTTT
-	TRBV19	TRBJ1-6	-	CASSISLRGINSPLHF	TGTGCCAGTAGTATCAGTCTGAGGGGGATAAATTCACCCCTCCACTTT
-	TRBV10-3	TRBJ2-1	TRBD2	CAISERSGSSYNEQFF	TGTGCCATCAGTGAACGGAGCGGGAGCTCCTACAATGAGCAGTTCTTC
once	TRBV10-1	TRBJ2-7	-	CASTPVGVIHEQYF	TGCGCCAGCACGCCGGTGGGAGTCATCCACGAGCAGTACTTC
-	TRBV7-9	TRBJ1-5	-	CASSLEVRGQPQHF	TGTGCCAGCAGCTTAGAGGTTAGGGGTCAGCCCCAGCATTTT
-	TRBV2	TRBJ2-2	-	CASMLSDVNTGELFF	TGTGCCAGCATGCTGTCAGACGTTAACACCGGGGAGCTGTTTTTT
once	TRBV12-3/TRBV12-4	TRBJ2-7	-	CASSFSDWGEQYF	TGTGCCAGCAGTTTCTCTGACTGGGGAGAGCAGTACTTC
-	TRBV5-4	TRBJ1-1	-	CASSFLERTEAFF	TGTGCCAGCAGCTTCTTGGAGAGGACTGAAGCTTTCTTT
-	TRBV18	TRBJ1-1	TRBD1	CASSQGTGDTEAFF	TGTGCCAGCTCACAAGGGACAGGGGACACTGAAGCTTTCTTT
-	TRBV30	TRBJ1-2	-	CAWSGISGYTF	TGTGCCTGGAGCGGGATCTCAGGCTACACCTTC
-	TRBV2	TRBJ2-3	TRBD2	CASSGRTRGIDTQYF	TGTGCCAGCAGTGGCAGGACTAGAGGAATAGATACGCAGTATTTT
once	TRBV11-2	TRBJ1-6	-	CASRTSGATDSPLHF	TGTGCCAGCCGCACAAGTGGGGCTACGGATTCACCCCTCCACTTT
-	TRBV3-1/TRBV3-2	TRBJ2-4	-	CASSQSGINLAKNIQYF	TGTGCCAGCAGCCAATCTGGGATTAATCTAGCCAAAAACATTCAGTACTTC
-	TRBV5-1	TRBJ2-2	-	CASSRSSSVGELFF	TGCGCCAGCAGCCGTAGTTCTAGCGTAGGGGAGCTGTTTTTT
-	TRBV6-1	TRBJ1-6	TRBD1	CAIADRRNSPLHF	TGTGCCATCGCGGACAGGAGGAATTCACCCCTCCACTTT
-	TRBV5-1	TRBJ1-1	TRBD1	CASSSGQGVPEAFF	TGCGCCAGCAGCTCGGGACAGGGTGTTCCTGAAGCTTTCTTT
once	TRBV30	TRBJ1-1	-	CAWSVMAGALTFF	TGTGCCTGGAGTGTAATGGCAGGGGCTTTGACTTTCTTT
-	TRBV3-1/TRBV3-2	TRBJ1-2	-	CASRTQGANYGYTF	TGTGCCAGCAGAACCCAGGGAGCTAACTATGGCTACACCTTC
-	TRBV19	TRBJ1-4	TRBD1	CASSANRGRLEKLFF	TGTGCCAGTAGTGCGAACAGGGGGCGTTTAGAAAAACTGTTTTTT
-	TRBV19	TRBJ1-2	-	CASSWQRPGTWGAKNNFNYGYTF	TGTGCCAGTAGCTGGCAGAGACCGGGGACATGGGGCGCGAAAAACAACTTCAACTATGGCTACACCTTC
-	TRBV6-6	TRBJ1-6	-	CASSYGQPSYNSPLHF	TGTGCCAGCAGTTACGGTCAGCCGTCCTATAATTCACCCCTCCACTTT
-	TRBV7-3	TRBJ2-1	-	CASSLLLRGEQFF	TGTGCCAGCAGCTTACTTTTACGAGGTGAGCAGTTCTTC
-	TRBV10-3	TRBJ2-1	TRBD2	CAISRTGSGGHYNEQFF	TGTGCCATCTCCCGAACTGGTAGCGGGGGACACTACAATGAGCAGTTCTTC
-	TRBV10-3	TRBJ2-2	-	CAISESGGGDGLFF	TGTGCCATCAGTGAGTCTGGAGGGGGCGATGGGCTGTTTTTT
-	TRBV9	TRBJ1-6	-	CASSVGGQSSYNSPLHF	TGTGCCAGCAGCGTAGGTGGACAGAGCTCCTATAATTCACCCCTCCACTTT
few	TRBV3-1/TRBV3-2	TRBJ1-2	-	CASSLDSGQGYGYTF	TGTGCCAGCAGCCTCGATAGCGGGCAGGGCTATGGCTACACCTTC
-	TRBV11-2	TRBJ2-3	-	CASSLGAGSTDTQYF	TGTGCCAGCAGCTTAGGCGCGGGTAGCACAGATACGCAGTATTTT
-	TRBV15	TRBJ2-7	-	CATSSGTEAYEQYF	TGTGCCACCAGCAGCGGGACCGAGGCCTACGAGCAGTACTTC
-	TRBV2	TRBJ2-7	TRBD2	CASSEALRRGGDYEQYF	TGTGCCAGCAGTGAAGCGCTTCGGCGGGGGGGAGACTACGAGCAGTACTTC
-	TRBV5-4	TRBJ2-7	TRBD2	CASSHGLGSSYEQYF	TGTGCCAGCAGCCACGGACTAGGGAGCTCCTACGAGCAGTACTTC
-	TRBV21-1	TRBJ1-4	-	CASSKRQTNEKLFF	TGTGCCAGCAGCAAAAGACAGACTAATGAAAAACTGTTTTTT
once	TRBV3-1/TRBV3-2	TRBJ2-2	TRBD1	CASSQGLDRTTGELFF	TGTGCCAGCAGCCAAGGGTTGGACAGGACCACCGGGGAGCTGTTTTTT